These T cell receptor beta chains were read from a single sample in a study of blood T cell repertoires in COVID-19. Measured with immunoSEQ multiplex PCR; TCRdb has only the in-frame clones, and not every one. The sample holds 250,000 to 300,000 clones, 75% to 90% seen once. What was sequenced was peripheral blood. The receptor source for this set is a man aged 50-59 years with acute or convalescent COVID-19. Both conserved end residues are part of each CDR3. A D gene is named only where the DNA matches it firmly. Not every row has a clone size; where given, it reads once, few, many or a size class.

length,V,J,D,size,CDR3,DNA
14,TRBV24-1,TRBJ2-3,-,-,CATSDPRGTDTQYF,TGTGCCACCAGTGATCCTCGCGGGACAGATACGCAGTATTTT
13,TRBV27,TRBJ1-3,-,-,CASRDNLGNTIYF,TGTGCCAGCAGGGACAATCTTGGAAACACCATATATTTT
11,TRBV20-1,TRBJ2-7,-,-,CSAPSGREQYF,TGCAGTGCTCCCTCAGGGCGCGAGCAGTACTTC
15,TRBV18,TRBJ1-3,-,-,CASSLQQGAGNTIYF,TGTGCCAGCTCACTCCAACAGGGAGCCGGAAACACCATATATTTT
17,TRBV4-1,TRBJ1-5,-,-,CASSQEGGGLGNQPQHF,TGCGCCAGCAGCCAAGAAGGGGGGGGGCTCGGCAATCAGCCCCAGCATTTT
14,TRBV29-1,TRBJ1-3,TRBD1,-,CSVTGDRSGNTIYF,TGCAGCGTTACAGGGGACCGCTCTGGAAACACCATATATTTT
13,TRBV27,TRBJ1-5,-,-,CASRQGPNQPQHF,TGTGCCAGCAGACAGGGACCCAATCAGCCCCAGCATTTT
14,TRBV25-1,TRBJ2-7,-,-,CASSVTESSYEQYF,TGTGCCAGCAGTGTGACAGAGAGCTCCTACGAGCAGTACTTC
14,TRBV18,TRBJ1-4,TRBD1,-,CASSPTGSNEKLFF,TGTGCCAGCTCACCGACAGGGAGCAATGAAAAACTGTTTTTT
16,TRBV19,TRBJ2-2,TRBD2,-,CATVELAGGGTGELFF,TGTGCCACCGTGGAACTAGCGGGGGGAGGCACCGGGGAGCTGTTTTTT
14,TRBV19,TRBJ1-1,-,-,CASSHGLRNTEAFF,TGTGCCAGTAGTCACGGACTGCGGAACACTGAAGCTTTCTTT
12,TRBV9,TRBJ2-3,-,-,CASSPREDTQYF,TGTGCCAGCAGCCCCCGGGAGGATACGCAGTATTTT
15,TRBV9,TRBJ1-1,TRBD1,-,CASSVAGTGYTEAFF,TGTGCCAGCAGCGTAGCCGGGACAGGGTACACTGAAGCTTTCTTT
13,TRBV11-2,TRBJ2-5,TRBD2,-,CASILAGGETQYF,TGTGCCAGCATCCTAGCGGGGGGGGAGACCCAGTACTTC
14,TRBV2,TRBJ1-6,TRBD1,-,CASSRTGGNSPLHF,TGTGCCAGCAGCCGGACAGGGGGCAATTCACCCCTCCACTTT
12,TRBV30,TRBJ1-1,TRBD1,-,CALDRENTEAFF,TGTGCCTTGGACAGGGAGAACACTGAAGCTTTCTTT
15,TRBV4-2,TRBJ2-5,TRBD2,-,CASSPSGGAGETQYF,TGTGCCAGCAGCCCCAGCGGGGGGGCAGGAGAGACCCAGTACTTC
17,TRBV9,TRBJ1-1,TRBD1,-,CASSVEGTGILNTEAFF,TGTGCCAGCAGCGTAGAGGGGACAGGGATTTTGAACACTGAAGCTTTCTTT
15,TRBV6-1,TRBJ2-3,TRBD2,-,CASSEVAGGEDTQYF,TGTGCCAGCAGTGAAGTGGCGGGGGGGGAGGATACGCAGTATTTT
14,TRBV5-4,TRBJ1-5,TRBD1,-,CASSLEGASQPQHF,TGTGCCAGCAGCTTGGAGGGGGCGAGCCAGCCCCAGCATTTT
14,TRBV14,TRBJ2-7,-,-,CASSRGTHSYEQYF,TGTGCCAGCAGCCGCGGAACCCACTCCTACGAGCAGTACTTC
13,TRBV2,TRBJ1-2,-,-,CASEGGVHYGYTF,TGTGCCAGCGAGGGAGGGGTGCACTATGGCTACACCTTC
13,TRBV30,TRBJ1-2,-,-,CAWSVQVSYGYTF,TGTGCCTGGAGTGTACAGGTCTCCTATGGCTACACCTTC
17,TRBV4-1,TRBJ1-5,-,-,CASSSRGMVSGNQPQHF,TGCGCCAGCAGCAGCCGGGGTATGGTTTCCGGAAATCAGCCCCAGCATTTT
15,TRBV7-8,TRBJ2-2,TRBD2,once,CASSLREANTGELFF,TGTGCCAGCAGCTTACGGGAGGCAAACACCGGGGAGCTGTTTTTT
13,TRBV6-5,TRBJ1-2,-,-,CGSTRTANYGYTF,TGTGGTTCTACTCGGACAGCTAACTATGGCTACACCTTC
16,TRBV23-1,TRBJ1-5,-,few,CASSQSFGQTLPTQHF,TGCGCCAGCAGTCAATCTTTCGGACAAACCCTCCCGACCCAGCATTTT
14,TRBV10-1,TRBJ2-2,-,-,CASSGQANTGELFF,TGCGCCAGCAGTGGACAGGCGAACACCGGGGAGCTGTTTTTT
12,TRBV15,TRBJ2-5,-,-,CATSRGAETQYF,TGTGCCACCAGTCGGGGGGCAGAGACCCAGTACTTC
16,TRBV7-3,TRBJ2-1,TRBD2,-,CASSASGGAMYNEQFF,TGTGCCAGCAGCGCTAGCGGGGGGGCAATGTACAATGAGCAGTTCTTC
17,TRBV19,TRBJ2-5,TRBD2,-,CASSTMSGGWEKETQYF,TGTGCCAGTAGTACAATGAGCGGGGGGTGGGAGAAAGAGACCCAGTACTTC
15,TRBV6-5,TRBJ2-1,-,-,CASIFRGVSYNEQFF,TGTGCCAGCATATTCAGGGGGGTGTCCTACAATGAGCAGTTCTTC
13,TRBV2,TRBJ2-7,TRBD1,-,CASSGQGAREQYF,TGTGCCAGCAGTGGCCAGGGGGCTAGAGAGCAGTACTTC
15,TRBV19,TRBJ1-6,-,few,CASTMDSPPNSPLHF,TGTGCCAGTACCATGGACAGCCCCCCAAATTCACCCCTCCACTTT
15,TRBV18,TRBJ2-6,TRBD1,-,CASSQDRAGANVLTF,TGTGCCAGCTCACAGGACAGGGCTGGGGCCAACGTCCTGACTTTC
13,TRBV2,TRBJ1-2,-,-,CASVRQDFYGYTF,TGTGCCAGCGTACGACAGGATTTCTATGGCTACACCTTC
16,TRBV10-2,TRBJ1-1,-,-,CASSESRGISNIEAFF,TGCGCCAGCAGTGAGTCCAGGGGCATTTCCAACATTGAAGCTTTCTTT
13,TRBV2,TRBJ2-3,TRBD1,once,CASTGDRTDTQYF,TGTGCCAGCACAGGGGACAGGACAGATACGCAGTATTTT
14,TRBV18,TRBJ2-1,-,-,CASSTIQGYNEQFF,TGTGCCAGCTCAACTATTCAGGGTTACAATGAGCAGTTCTTC
14,TRBV9,TRBJ2-1,TRBD1,-,CASSEGTGFGEQFF,TGTGCCAGCAGCGAGGGGACAGGTTTTGGTGAGCAGTTCTTC
14,TRBV30,TRBJ2-7,-,-,CASTAGSSSYEQYF,TGTGCCTCGACAGCAGGCTCAAGCTCCTACGAGCAGTACTTC
17,TRBV27,TRBJ2-7,TRBD1,few,CASTPRSPRDSPYEQYF,TGTGCCAGCACCCCACGTTCCCCCCGGGACAGCCCCTACGAGCAGTACTTC
15,TRBV18,TRBJ2-2,TRBD2,-,CASSPPAGGPGELFF,TGTGCCAGCTCACCACCGGCGGGGGGGCCCGGGGAGCTGTTTTTT
14,TRBV6-5,TRBJ1-2,TRBD1,-,CASRSPGQDYGYTF,TGTGCCAGCAGATCTCCGGGACAGGACTATGGCTACACCTTC
12,TRBV10-1,TRBJ2-1,-,-,CASSFSDNEQFF,TGCGCCAGCAGTTTTAGCGACAATGAGCAGTTCTTC
16,TRBV27,TRBJ1-4,-,-,CASSLMGGGSGEKLFF,TGTGCCAGCAGTTTAATGGGGGGTGGTAGTGGTGAAAAACTGTTTTTT
16,TRBV18,TRBJ1-1,TRBD1,-,CASSLNSGTVNTEAFF,TGTGCCAGCTCACTCAACTCCGGGACAGTGAACACTGAAGCTTTCTTT
11,TRBV11-1,TRBJ2-3,-,-,CASGEADTQYF,TGTGCCAGCGGGGAGGCAGATACGCAGTATTTT
14,TRBV9,TRBJ1-2,TRBD1,once,CASSVEGQLYGYTF,TGTGCCAGCAGCGTAGAGGGACAGCTGTATGGCTACACCTTC
17,TRBV15,TRBJ2-2,-,-,CATSSSALARRTGELFF,TGTGCCACCAGCTCGAGCGCGCTAGCGCGTCGGACCGGGGAGCTGTTTTTT
16,TRBV27,TRBJ2-2,TRBD1,-,CASSPRTGGFTGELFF,TGTGCCAGCAGTCCCCGGACAGGGGGCTTCACCGGGGAGCTGTTTTTT
18,TRBV25-1,TRBJ2-2,TRBD1,-,CASSAGQGPIANTGELFF,TGTGCCAGCAGTGCCGGACAGGGGCCAATCGCGAACACCGGGGAGCTGTTTTTT
17,TRBV27,TRBJ2-5,-,once,CASSLFRGQGVGETQYF,TGTGCCAGCAGTTTATTCAGGGGTCAGGGTGTAGGAGAGACCCAGTACTTC
16,TRBV15,TRBJ2-1,-,-,CATSRDAVSSYNEQFF,TGTGCCACCAGCAGAGATGCTGTGAGCTCCTACAATGAGCAGTTCTTC
12,TRBV10-3,TRBJ1-6,-,-,CAISELESPLHF,TGTGCCATCAGTGAGCTTGAGTCACCCCTCCACTTT
15,TRBV9,TRBJ2-3,-,-,CASSVGGASTDTQYF,TGTGCCAGCAGCGTTGGCGGGGCTAGCACAGATACGCAGTATTTT
13,TRBV7-8,TRBJ1-2,TRBD1,-,CASSPGTGIGYTF,TGTGCCAGCAGCCCCGGGACAGGGATTGGCTACACCTTC
17,TRBV27,TRBJ1-4,TRBD1,-,CASKKTGTGGANEKLFF,TGTGCCAGCAAAAAAACCGGGACAGGGGGGGCTAATGAAAAACTGTTTTTT
15,TRBV5-1,TRBJ2-1,TRBD2,-,CASTTGTSGYNEQFF,TGCGCCAGCACCACCGGGACTAGCGGTTACAATGAGCAGTTCTTC
13,TRBV6-5,TRBJ2-7,TRBD1,-,CASSQTGSDEQYF,TGTGCCAGCAGCCAGACAGGGTCCGACGAGCAGTACTTC